This T cell receptor (beta chain) was identified in a study of blood T cell repertoires in COVID-19. Looking at the study overall: COVID-19 samples collected from the United States, Italy and Spain covered acute and convalescent phases. T cells, B-cell-depleted T cells, or PBMCs supplied cDNA or gDNA.

Original handling: Amplification of reference gene primers provided the estimated nucleated cell counts. Assay: immunoSEQ multiplex PCR; the TCRdb copy retains only in-frame clones and omits some. V and J calls plus clone size are reproduced from that table; the DNA served to infer D and trimming. The sample contains over 150,000 clones, 83% of which appear only once. The germline V gene encodes CDR1 KGHSH and CDR2 LQKENI. Trimming removed 3 bases from V and 2 bases from J, with 13 bases in between. The CDR3 has 16 residues. The chain combines TRBV18 with TRBJ2-2; no clear D gene. The TCR sequence derives from a woman aged 70-85 years who had recovered from COVID-19. Sequencing used peripheral blood. The chain's CDR3 is CASSPRLPPNTGELFF. The CDR3 DNA reads TGTGCCAGCTCACCCAGACTCCCTCCCAACACCGGGGAGCTGTTTTTT.